This T cell receptor (beta chain) stems from a study of blood T cell repertoires in COVID-19. Study context: The United States, Italy and Spain provided the acute and convalescent COVID-19 samples. PBMCs, B-cell-depleted T cells, or T cells were the source of the cDNA or gDNA that made up the material.

Per the original methods: Amplification of reference gene primers was used by the study to estimate nucleated cell counts. Repertoires were generated with immunoSEQ multiplex PCR, while TCRdb's copy carries only in-frame clones and drops some. V and J calls and clone size are given by that table; D and trimming were obtained from the DNA. Among some 250,000 clones listed, around 83% were seen once. Germline CDR1 MDHEN, CDR2 SYDVKM. CDR3 length: 15 residues. The V end lost 5 bases, the J end lost 4 bases, and 14 bases lay between the germline ends. This TCR was sampled from a man aged 80 or over with acute or convalescent COVID-19. This sequence joins TRBV28 and TRBJ1-4; perhaps TRBD1 as D (5 bases). The sample was peripheral blood. CDR3 in DNA: TGTGCCAGCAGTCCTTCCAGGGCCGTTAATGAAAAACTGTTTTTT. Residues: CASSPSRAVNEKLFF.